Presented here are 10 T cell receptor beta chains from one specimen sequenced in a study of blood T cell repertoires in COVID-19. TCRdb's table, derived via immunoSEQ multiplex PCR, lists solely in-frame clones and lacks some. The table has 130,000 to 150,000 clones, 75% to 90% seen once. The sequencing sample was made of PBMCs or T cells enriched from blood (not recorded which). All receptors come from a man aged 55-75 years who had recovered from COVID-19.

The chain links TRBV5-6 to TRBJ1-4; the D gene is possibly TRBD1 (5 bases). The germline V and J ends were trimmed by 4 bases and 8 bases, with 15 bases remaining between them. The CDR3 sequence is 14 residues long. The V gene's germline CDR1 is SGHDT and CDR2 YYEEEE. The CDR3 bases are TGTGCCAGCAGCGCGTCGGTCCGGGGGGAAAAACTGTTTTTT. Amino acids: CASSASVRGEKLFF.

On this clone: Other DNA sequences in this specimen translate into the identical CDR3. The chain has TRBV7-9 and TRBJ1-1; 7 bases are shared with TRBD1. Germline values: CDR1 SEHNR, CDR2 FQNEAQ (reference sequence). The trim removed 5 bases at V and 1 base at J, leaving 4 bases unmatched. CDR3 size: 14 residues. CDR3 coding DNA: TGTGCCAGCAGCAGCAGGACAGGGAACACTGAAGCTTTCTTT. It yields the protein CASSSRTGNTEAFF.

The chain recombines TRBV9 with TRBJ2-1, with a tentative D call TRBD1 (5 bases). Per the germline V gene, CDR1 is SGDLS and CDR2 is YYNGEE. Trimming pared 3 bases from V and 3 bases from J, leaving 7 bases between. The CDR3 totals 13 residues. The CDR3 protein is CASSGGDYNEQFF. The DNA of the CDR3 is TGTGCCAGCAGCGGGGGCGACTACAATGAGCAGTTCTTC. The full variable domain, with the rest looked up from reference TRBV9 and TRBJ2-1, is DSGVTQTPKHLITATGQRVTLRCSPRSGDLSVYWYQQSLDQGLQFLIQYYNGEERAKGNILERFSAQQFPDLHSELNLSSLELGDSALYFCASSGGDYNEQFFGPGTRLTVL.

This chain links TRBV6-5 with TRBJ2-7; 7 positions match TRBD1. V lost 6 bases, J lost 7 bases, and 12 bases stayed unmatched. Germline V gene sequence: CDR1 MNHEY, CDR2 SVGAGI. The CDR3 has 14 residues. CDR3 coding DNA: TGTGCCAGCAGGGGACAGAGCCTTCTAGGGGAGCAGTACTTC. Protein: CASRGQSLLGEQYF.

This clone was seen a handful of times. V is TRBV24-1 and J is TRBJ2-3, with 11 bases identical to TRBD2. The CDR3 has 18 residues. Losses at the gene ends were 2 bases for V and 6 bases for J; bases not matched to a gene: 12. Germline-derived CDR1 and CDR2 are KGHDR and SFDVKD. The CDR3 coding sequence is TGTGCCACCAGTGATTACGGACTAGCGGGCCCCCGGGGGGATACGCAGTATTTT. Protein product: CATSDYGLAGPRGDTQYF.

The chain carries TRBV18 and TRBJ2-3, with 9 positions matching TRBD1. Looked up from germline, CDR1 is KGHSH and CDR2 is LQKENI. V gave up 1 base and J gave up 10 bases; unmatched junction bases: 12. This CDR3 contains 16 residues. The CDR3 coding sequence is TGTGCCAGCTCACCACGCCGACAGGGGGGTTCCGGGTCGCAGTATTTT. Translated: CASSPRRQGGSGSQYF.

The chain links TRBV12-5 to TRBJ2-7, with a possible D match to TRBD1 (5 bases). Between the trimmed V and J ends, which lost 0 bases and 2 bases, there was a span of 17 bases. Germline CDR1 and CDR2: LGHNT and FRNRAP. CDR3 length equals 17 residues. The CDR3 sequence: CASGLVSGSGSTYEQYF. The CDR3 coding sequence is TGTGCTAGTGGTTTGGTATCAGGGTCGGGCAGCACCTACGAGCAGTACTTC.

This clone was observed a single time. The rearrangement uses TRBV28 and TRBJ2-1, with 13 bases aligning to TRBD2. With 1 base clipped from V and 5 bases from J, the junction kept 2 bases outside the gene matches. CDR3 length equals 16 residues. CDR1 is MDHEN and CDR2 is SYDVKM in the germline V gene. The CDR3 region has the DNA TGTGCCAGCAGTTTATCGGGGACTAGCGGGAACAATGAGCAGTTCTTC. Its protein is CASSLSGTSGNNEQFF.

The chain joins TRBV7-9 to TRBJ1-2, with TRBD1 as a possible D gene (6 bases). Trimming took 5 bases from V and 2 from J, leaving 15 bases between them. CDR3 length: 15 amino acids. Germline CDR1 reads SEHNR; CDR2 reads FQNEAQ (reference sequence). As DNA, the CDR3 is TGTGCCAGCAGCCGACAGGAACTTCGAAACTATGGCTACACCTTC. Amino acids: CASSRQELRNYGYTF. Filled out from reference TRBV7-9 and TRBJ1-2, the complete variable domain reads DTGVSQNPRHKITKRGQNVTFRCDPISEHNRLYWYRQTLGQGPEFLTYFQNEAQLEKSRLLSDRFSAERPKGSFSTLEIQRTEQGDSAMYLCASSRQELRNYGYTFGSGTRLTVV.

The chain employs TRBV4-2 and TRBJ2-5, with TRBD2 matching over 8 bases. The V segment lost 2 bases and the J segment 1 base; nucleotides outside the gene matches: 6. From germline, CDR1 is LGHNA and CDR2 YNFKEQ. This CDR3 region has 16 residues. The CDR3 bases are TGTGCCAGCAGCCAATCGGGGGGGCGGATCCAAGAGACCCAGTACTTC. This encodes CASSQSGGRIQETQYF.